Listed below are T cell receptor beta chains from one sample, sequenced in a study of regulatory and conventional T cells in RAG deficiency. Data came from immunoSEQ multiplex PCR; TCRdb stores just in-frame clones and leaves some out. The sample includes roughly 28,000 clones, about 96% of them seen just once. These data are also associated with another study on regulatory T cells.

The material sequenced was CD25- CD4+ T cells sorted from blood. The receptors derive from a human donor in good health. Both conserved end residues are part of each CDR3. The D gene is left open where the match is weak.

j_call: TRBJ1-5
d_call: TRBD1
v_call: TRBV19
cdr3_nt: TGTGCCACCAAAGGAACAGGGGGCTATCAGCCCCAGCATTTT
cdr3_aa: CATKGTGGYQPQHF

j_call: TRBJ1-2
d_call: -
v_call: TRBV11-2
cdr3_nt: TGTGCCAGCAGCTTACAGGGGAACTATGGCTACACCTTC
cdr3_aa: CASSLQGNYGYTF

j_call: TRBJ2-2
d_call: -
v_call: TRBV5-1
cdr3_nt: TGCGCCAGCAGCTTGAGTATCCGGGGTCAGGGGTTTGACACCGGGGAGCTGTTTTTT
cdr3_aa: CASSLSIRGQGFDTGELFF

j_call: TRBJ2-3
d_call: -
v_call: TRBV10-2
cdr3_nt: TGCGCCAGCGCAAGGGAGGCGGGCACAGATACGCAGTATTTT
cdr3_aa: CASAREAGTDTQYF

j_call: TRBJ1-5
d_call: -
v_call: TRBV28
cdr3_nt: TGTGCCAGCAGTCGGACAAATCAGCCCCAGCATTTT
cdr3_aa: CASSRTNQPQHF

j_call: TRBJ1-4
d_call: -
v_call: TRBV15
cdr3_nt: TGTGCCACCAGAGCGGGCGGGCCCACTAATGAAAAACTGTTTTTT
cdr3_aa: CATRAGGPTNEKLFF

j_call: TRBJ2-2
d_call: -
v_call: TRBV11-2
cdr3_nt: TGTGCCAGCAGCCCCAGGACCGGGGAGCTGTTTTTT
cdr3_aa: CASSPRTGELFF

j_call: TRBJ2-5
d_call: TRBD1
v_call: TRBV5-1
cdr3_nt: TGCGCCAGCAGCCCCCGACAGGGGGCGCCGGAAGAGACCCAGTACTTC
cdr3_aa: CASSPRQGAPEETQYF

j_call: TRBJ2-7
d_call: TRBD1
v_call: TRBV7-8
cdr3_nt: TGTGCCAGCAGCTTCCTTGGGCCCCCGGGACAGGGGGGCGAGCAGTACTTC
cdr3_aa: CASSFLGPPGQGGEQYF

j_call: TRBJ2-1
d_call: -
v_call: TRBV5-4
cdr3_nt: TGTGCCAGCAGCTTGGCGGGATACTCCTACAATGAGCAGTTCTTC
cdr3_aa: CASSLAGYSYNEQFF

j_call: TRBJ1-3
d_call: -
v_call: TRBV5-1
cdr3_nt: TGCGCCAGTCAACAGAGCTCTGGAAACACCATATATTTT
cdr3_aa: CASQQSSGNTIYF

j_call: TRBJ2-5
d_call: -
v_call: TRBV7-3
cdr3_nt: TGTGCCAGCAGCTCAACCGGGAGCCCAAAAGAGACCCAGTACTTC
cdr3_aa: CASSSTGSPKETQYF

j_call: TRBJ1-2
d_call: TRBD1
v_call: TRBV6-1
cdr3_nt: TGTGCCAGCAGTGAAGAGGGGACAGGGAAAACCTATGGCTACACCTTC
cdr3_aa: CASSEEGTGKTYGYTF

j_call: TRBJ1-6
d_call: -
v_call: TRBV2
cdr3_nt: TGTGCCAGCAGGACAGAGAGCTCCTATAATTCACCCCTCCACTTT
cdr3_aa: CASRTESSYNSPLHF

j_call: TRBJ2-6
d_call: TRBD1
v_call: TRBV7-2
cdr3_nt: TGTGCCAGCAGCTTATGGGGACAGGCCAGCTCTGGGGCCAACGTCCTGACTTTC
cdr3_aa: CASSLWGQASSGANVLTF

j_call: TRBJ2-2
d_call: TRBD1
v_call: TRBV7-3
cdr3_nt: TGTGCCAGCAGCTTTCACCGGGACAGGGGTGTCGGGGAGCTGTTTTTT
cdr3_aa: CASSFHRDRGVGELFF